The sequence of this T cell receptor (beta chain) was determined in a study of beta chain features in type 1 diabetes. Across the whole study: Patients and healthy donors were similar in age, gender and cell yields. Summed over all samples, the examined sorted cells came to about 110 million. General study findings and limits: Type 1 diabetes patients had TCRB CDR3s that were shorter (moderately but significantly so) in all four CD4+ subsets.

In germline, CDR1 is LNHNV, CDR2 YYDKDF (reference sequence). The CDR3 has 17 amino acids. The V end lost 2 bases, the J end lost 4 bases, and 18 bases lay between the germline ends. In this sample, this clone turned up a few times. What it recognizes is unknown. Expressed TCRB transcripts were sequenced after all isolated RNA was converted to cDNA. Clones were sequenced by immunoSEQ multiplex PCR, and TCRdb holds only the in-frame ones, with some missing. Among 150,000 to 200,000 clones listed, 7.8% were seen once. The rearrangement joins TRBV15 to TRBJ1-5; weak D call: TRBD1 (5 bases). What was sequenced was central memory CD4+ T cells from blood. The receptor's source is a woman aged 40 to 49 with type 1 diabetes. The CDR3 sequence: CATSRPTGRGKNQPQHF. In DNA form, the CDR3 reads TGTGCCACCAGCAGACCTACGGGGAGGGGAAAAAATCAGCCCCAGCATTTT.